These 25 T cell receptor beta chains were all obtained from the same sample, sequenced in a study of T-cell reconstitution after alpha-beta-depleted transplantation in children. As it was prepared, the TCRbeta library received unique molecular identifiers. TCRdb re-called the PCR reads through MiXCR, storing one row per CDR3 protein. Of over 85,000 distinct CDR3 sequences in the sample, over 6% were seen once. The sample here was PBMCs, taken before TCRalphabeta/CD19-depleted stem cell transplant. These receptor sequences come from a boy aged 2 to 9 with acute lymphoblastic leukemia, due to receive a stem cell transplant.

This clonotype was counted at least ten times. The chain has TRBV20-1 and TRBJ2-3; TRBD2 aligns across 7 bases. This CDR3 is built from 15 residues. Per the germline V gene, CDR1 is DFQATT and CDR2 is SNEGSKA (reference sequence). V was pared by 3 bases and J by 14 bases, with 20 bases of the junction left unmatched. CDR3 bases: TGCAGTGCTAGTATTTTGGCTAGCGGCCGACGGGGATTGTATTTT. Translating gives CSASILASGRRGLYF.

This sequence joins TRBV7-9 and TRBJ2-1; unclear D gene. The CDR3 extends over 16 amino acids. V lost 5 bases, J lost 4 bases, and 18 bases lay in between. CDR1 SEHNR and CDR2 FQNEAQ come from the germline V gene (reference sequence). The CDR3: CASSPTAMLLYNEQFF. The CDR3 region has the DNA TGTGCCAGCAGCCCGACGGCCATGTTACTGTACAATGAGCAGTTCTTC.

In this sample, this clonotype turned up many times. This chain connects TRBV5-1 to TRBJ1-1, with a weak D call TRBD1 (5 bases). Germline CDR1 and CDR2: SGHRS and YFSETQ. This CDR3 has 15 residues. V was pared by 4 bases and J by 3 bases, with 16 bases between. The DNA for the CDR3 is TGCGCCAGCAGCCCGGGGGTGCTCGGGGACACTGAAGCTTTCTTT. Protein product: CASSPGVLGDTEAFF.

This clonotype has only a few counts. V gene TRBV7-8 combines with J gene TRBJ1-4; maybe TRBD1 (5 bases). Per the germline V gene, CDR1 is SGHVS and CDR2 is FQNEAQ. V was pared by 4 bases and J by 7 bases, with 16 bases between. This CDR3 is 15 amino acids long. CDR3: CASSSGRWGGEKLFF. Written as DNA, the CDR3 is TGTGCCAGCAGCTCCGGAAGGTGGGGGGGTGAAAAACTGTTTTTT.

Details on this clonotype: One end of the junction varies from germline; a read error may be responsible. V gene TRBV7-7 combines with J gene TRBJ2-5; no reliable D call. The CDR3 spans 13 residues. In germline, CDR1 is SSHAT, CDR2 FNYEAQ (reference sequence). Here the CDR3 reads CASSFGPVETQYF. Written as DNA, the CDR3 is TGTGCTAGCAGCTTCGGGCCAGTCGAGACCCAGTACTTC.

Notes on this clonotype: This sequence may be a read error, since a much larger clone differs from it by one base. The chain is built from TRBV5-1 and TRBJ1-2, with 10 bases that match TRBD1. The CDR3 is 14 amino acids. The germline V gene has CDR1 SGHRS and CDR2 YFSETQ. CDR3 sequence (DNA): TGCGTCAGCAGCGAACAGACAGGGGGCTACGGCTACACCTTC. Amino acid sequence: CVSSEQTGGYGYTF.

This clonotype was seen repeatedly, ten times or more. The V gene is TRBV5-1, the J gene TRBJ2-1, with a weak D call TRBD1 (6 bases). CDR1 is SGHRS and CDR2 is YFSETQ in the germline V gene. V shed 2 bases and J shed 6 bases, with 9 bases lying between them. The CDR3 covers 13 residues. The CDR3 DNA is TGCGCCAGCAGCTTACAGGGAACCAATGAGCAGTTCTTC. Translated, it gives CASSLQGTNEQFF.

The genes are TRBV4-1 and TRBJ2-1; unclear D gene. Germline V lookup: CDR1 MGHRA, CDR2 YSYEKL. CDR3 size: 11 residues. V was clipped by 5 bases and J by 5 bases, with 4 bases between them. CDR3 sequence: CASSGNNEQFF. In DNA form, the CDR3 reads TGCGCCAGCAGCGGAAACAATGAGCAGTTCTTC.

This clonotype was picked up many times. The CDR3 nucleotides read TGTGCCAGCAGCCGACTAGTCTACGAGCAGTACTTC. Translation: CASSRLVYEQYF. The rearrangement uses TRBV2 and TRBJ2-7; weak D call: TRBD2 (6 bases). CDR3 length: 12 residues. CDR1 and CDR2 from the germline V gene are SNHLY and FYNNEI. Trimming shortened V by 6 bases and J by 3 bases, and 9 bases separated the two germline ends.

Ten or more counts support this clonotype. V usage is TRBV12-3 or TRBV12-4 and J usage is TRBJ1-2, with unresolved D. Trimming removed 3 bases from V and 6 bases from J, with 11 bases in between. The CDR3 spans 13 residues. The CDR3 region has the DNA TGTGCCAGCAGTTTGTCGACGGGCGATGGCTACACCTTC. Translating gives CASSLSTGDGYTF.

This clonotype appeared many times. The rearrangement joins TRBV20-1 to TRBJ1-6; the match to TRBD1 covers 8 bases. V was clipped by 3 bases and J by 11 bases; unmatched bases: 9. The CDR3 has 14 residues. The germline V gene has CDR1 DFQATT and CDR2 SNEGSKA (reference sequence). The CDR3 loop is CSASAQGDSAPLHF. DNA for the CDR3: TGCAGTGCTAGTGCACAGGGGGATTCGGCACCCCTCCACTTT.

The J gene is TRBJ2-1, the V gene TRBV5-1; D call uncertain. The CDR3 has 13 amino acids. V lost 7 bases and J 6 bases, leaving 14 bases between the germline ends. The germline V gene encodes CDR1 SGHRS and CDR2 YFSETQ. CDR3 in amino acids: CASSGRLANEQFF. The DNA of the CDR3 is TGCGCCAGCTCCGGCCGGCTCGCCAATGAGCAGTTCTTC.

The rearrangement links TRBV7-9 to TRBJ2-3; the D is unclear. Trimming shortened V by 5 bases and J by 0 bases, and 12 bases separated the two germline ends. The CDR3 is made up of 15 amino acids. From germline, CDR1 is SEHNR and CDR2 FQNEAQ (reference sequence). As DNA, the CDR3 is TGTGCCAGCAGCCCTCCGGTGGCGAGCACAGATACGCAGTATTTT. Translating it yields CASSPPVASTDTQYF.

The chain carries TRBV5-6 and TRBJ2-3, with 7 bases lining up with TRBD1. CDR1 is SGHDT and CDR2 is YYEEEE in the germline V gene. Trimming at V came to 6 bases and at J to 4 bases, leaving 11 bases not matched to a gene. This CDR3 has 15 residues. The CDR3 reads CASNGEQGWADTQYF. CDR3 DNA sequence: TGTGCCAGCAACGGTGAACAGGGGTGGGCAGATACGCAGTATTTT. Filled out from reference TRBV5-6 and TRBJ2-3, the complete variable domain reads DAGVTQSPTHLIKTRGQQVTLRCSPKSGHDTVSWYQQALGQGPQFIFQYYEEEERQRGNFPDRFSGHQFPNYSSELNVNALLLGDSALYLCASNGEQGWADTQYFGPGTRLTVL.

This clonotype was counted at least ten times. The genes are TRBV5-5 and TRBJ2-7; the match to TRBD1 covers 9 bases. Germline loops: CDR1 SGHKS, CDR2 YYEKEE (reference sequence). CDR3 length equals 15 residues. Germline trimming cut 0 bases from V and 0 bases from J; bases unmatched to any gene: 1. CDR3 loop: CASSLGDRASYEQYF. CDR3 coding DNA: TGTGCCAGCAGCTTGGGGGACAGGGCCTCCTACGAGCAGTACTTC.

This chain joins TRBV7-6 and TRBJ2-1; D might be TRBD1 (6 bases). V was clipped by 5 bases and J by 2 bases, with 16 bases between them. CDR3 length: 16 residues. CDR1 is SGHVS, CDR2 FNYEAQ, per germline. The CDR3 loop is CASSLRGQRTYNEQFF. In DNA, the CDR3 is TGTGCCAGCAGCCTCCGCGGACAGCGGACCTACAATGAGCAGTTCTTC.

The rearrangement links TRBV6-1 to TRBJ2-7; TRBD1 matches 10 bases. V lost 6 bases, J lost 3 bases, and 11 bases stayed unmatched. The CDR3 has 16 amino acids. CDR1 is MNHNS, CDR2 SASEGT, per germline. The CDR3 region has the DNA TGTGCCAGCAGGGCGAGGACCGGGACAGGGGACTACGAGCAGTACTTC. Protein: CASRARTGTGDYEQYF.

The chain has TRBV4-1 and TRBJ1-4; D gene unclear. Trimming left V 6 bases short and J 8 bases short, with 16 bases between. The CDR3 is 14 residues long. Germline CDR1 is MGHRA and CDR2 is YSYEKL. CDR3 coding DNA: TGCGCCAGCAGTGCGGTCGGAGGCTGGGAAAAACTGTTTTTT. This codes for CASSAVGGWEKLFF.

This clonotype has ten or more counts. The V and J genes are TRBV7-2 and TRBJ2-1; TRBD1 matches 12 bases. Trimming at V came to 5 bases and at J to 4 bases, leaving 3 bases not matched to a gene. CDR1 and CDR2 from the germline V gene are SGHTA and FQGNSA. This CDR3 contains 15 residues. This CDR3 is CASSLGQGAYNEQFF. CDR3 in DNA: TGTGCCAGCAGCCTGGGACAGGGGGCATACAATGAGCAGTTCTTC.

V is TRBV6-2 or TRBV6-3 and J is TRBJ1-1; maybe TRBD1 (6 bases). Trimming took 5 bases from V and 4 from J, leaving 11 bases between them. This CDR3 spans 13 amino acids. Germline loops: CDR1 MNHEY, CDR2 SVGEGT. The DNA of the CDR3 is TGTGCCAGCAGTAGGGGGTATGGCACTGAAGCTTTCTTT. This gives the protein CASSRGYGTEAFF.

The V gene is TRBV20-1, the J gene TRBJ1-2; D is unclear. Germline CDR1 and CDR2: DFQATT and SNEGSKA (reference sequence). V lost 2 bases and J 2 bases, leaving 9 bases between the germline ends. The CDR3 is made up of 13 amino acids. The CDR3 spells CSARLTINYGYTF. CDR3 in DNA: TGCAGTGCTAGACTCACGATAAACTATGGCTACACCTTC.

This clonotype was found a few times. This chain connects TRBV7-9 to TRBJ1-1; 7 nucleotides line up with TRBD1. The CDR3 has 15 residues. The V gene's germline CDR1 is SEHNR and CDR2 FQNEAQ (reference sequence). The V gene end was trimmed by 5 bases and the J gene end by 3 bases; junction bases not matched to a gene: 9. Written as DNA, the CDR3 is TGTGCCAGCAGCCGCCTTACAGACAGGGACACTGAAGCTTTCTTT. Translating it yields CASSRLTDRDTEAFF.

This clonotype was seen at least ten times. The chain links TRBV2 to TRBJ2-1, with TRBD2 matching over 13 bases. The CDR3 has 16 amino acids. Trimming took 4 bases from V and 2 from J; bases not matched to a gene: 2. Germline CDR1 and CDR2: SNHLY and FYNNEI. CDR3 loop: CASSGTSGGTYNEQFF. The CDR3 bases are TGTGCCAGCAGTGGGACTAGCGGGGGTACCTACAATGAGCAGTTCTTC.

V gene TRBV6-6 combines with J gene TRBJ2-7; D is perhaps TRBD1 (6 bases). This CDR3 spans 12 amino acids. Germline-derived CDR1 and CDR2 are MNHNY and SVGAGI (reference sequence). Trimming took off 6 bases at V and 4 bases at J, with 10 bases between the two ends. This CDR3 reads CASRPGTYEQYF. Here the CDR3 DNA reads TGTGCCAGCAGACCCGGGACATACGAGCAGTACTTC.

This clonotype was picked up a small number of times. This chain connects TRBV6-1 to TRBJ2-1; 8 nucleotides align to TRBD2. CDR3 length: 16 residues. Trimming took 2 bases from V and 2 from J; bases not matched to a gene: 5. CDR1 is MNHNS, CDR2 SASEGT, per germline. The CDR3 sequence: CASSEIGRGAYNEQFF. The CDR3 DNA is TGTGCCAGCAGTGAAATCGGGCGGGGGGCCTACAATGAGCAGTTCTTC.